This section outlines one TCR beta chain sequence together with its context. The sample originates from a study of blood T cell repertoires in COVID-19. Study details: PBMCs, B-cell-depleted T cells, or T cells provided the cDNA or gDNA that made up the material.

Original processing notes: Researchers report that nucleated cell counts were estimated from reference gene primer amplification. Only in-frame clones appear in the TCRdb table, and some are missing; sequencing was by immunoSEQ multiplex PCR. V, J and clone size derive from that table, while D and trimming were established from the DNA sequence. The sample carries some 150,000 clones, 88% recorded once. Sequenced material: peripheral blood. This sequence originates from a woman aged 60-70 years with acute or convalescent COVID-19.

The CDR3 nucleotides read TGTGCCAGCAGCTTGACACTGGGAGCTGGCTACACCTTC. Amino acid sequence: CASSLTLGAGYTF. The chain combines TRBV11-2 with TRBJ1-2, with D unresolved. The CDR3 contains 13 residues. The germline CDR1 and CDR2 sequences are SGHAT and FQNNGV. V lost 3 bases and J 7 bases, leaving 12 bases between the germline ends.